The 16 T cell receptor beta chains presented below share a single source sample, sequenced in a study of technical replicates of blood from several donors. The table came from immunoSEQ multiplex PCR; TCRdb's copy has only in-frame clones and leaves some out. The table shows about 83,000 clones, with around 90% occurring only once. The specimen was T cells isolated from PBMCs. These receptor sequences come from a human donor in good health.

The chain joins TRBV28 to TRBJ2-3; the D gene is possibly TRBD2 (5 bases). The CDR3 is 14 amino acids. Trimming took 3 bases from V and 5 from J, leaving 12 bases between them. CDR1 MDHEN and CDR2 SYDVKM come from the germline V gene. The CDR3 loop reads CASSLVGGGDTQYF. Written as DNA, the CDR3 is TGTGCCAGCAGTTTGGTTGGCGGAGGAGATACGCAGTATTTT.

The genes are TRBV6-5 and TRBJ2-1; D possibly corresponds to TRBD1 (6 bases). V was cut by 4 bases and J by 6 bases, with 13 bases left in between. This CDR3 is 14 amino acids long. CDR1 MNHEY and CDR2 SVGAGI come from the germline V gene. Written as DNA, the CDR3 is TGTGCCAGCAGTTTCCCGGGACACACCAATGAGCAGTTCTTC. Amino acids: CASSFPGHTNEQFF.

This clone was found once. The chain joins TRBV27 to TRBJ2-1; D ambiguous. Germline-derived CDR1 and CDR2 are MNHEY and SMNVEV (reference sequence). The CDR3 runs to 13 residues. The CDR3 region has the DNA TGTGTTATACGCTGGCAGGCCAACAATGAGCAGTTCTTC. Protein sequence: CVIRWQANNEQFF.

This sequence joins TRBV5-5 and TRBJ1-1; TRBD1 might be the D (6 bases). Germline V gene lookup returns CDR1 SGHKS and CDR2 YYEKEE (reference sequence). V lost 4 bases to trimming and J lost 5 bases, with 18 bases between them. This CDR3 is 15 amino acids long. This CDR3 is CASSKARGLGTEAFF. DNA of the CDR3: TGTGCCAGCAGCAAAGCCAGGGGTCTTGGGACTGAAGCTTTCTTT.

The CDR3 DNA reads TGCGCCAGCAGCCCGCTGAAATCTGACAAACCCGGGGAGCTGTTTTTT. Encoded protein: CASSPLKSDKPGELFF. J is TRBJ2-2 and V is TRBV4-1; D unclear. Germline values: CDR1 MGHRA, CDR2 YSYEKL. The CDR3 runs 16 residues. V was trimmed by 4 bases and J by 6 bases, leaving 18 bases between them.

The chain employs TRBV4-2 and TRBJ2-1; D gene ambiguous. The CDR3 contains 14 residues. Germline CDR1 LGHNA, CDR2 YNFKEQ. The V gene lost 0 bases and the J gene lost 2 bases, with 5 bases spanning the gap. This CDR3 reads CASSQELAYNEQFF. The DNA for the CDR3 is TGTGCCAGCAGCCAAGAGTTAGCCTACAATGAGCAGTTCTTC.

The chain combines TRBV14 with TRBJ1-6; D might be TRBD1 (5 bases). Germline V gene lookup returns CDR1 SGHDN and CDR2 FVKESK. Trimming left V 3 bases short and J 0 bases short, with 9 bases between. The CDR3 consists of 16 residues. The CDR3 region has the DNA TGTGCCAGCAGCCAGGGGGGGAGCTCCTATAATTCACCCCTCCACTTT. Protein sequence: CASSQGGSSYNSPLHF.

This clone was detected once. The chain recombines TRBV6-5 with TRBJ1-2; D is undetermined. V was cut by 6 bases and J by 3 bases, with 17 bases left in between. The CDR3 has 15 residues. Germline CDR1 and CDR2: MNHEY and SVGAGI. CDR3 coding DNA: TGTGCCAGCAGGGTACCTCATGAGTCGTACTATGGCTACACCTTC. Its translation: CASRVPHESYYGYTF.

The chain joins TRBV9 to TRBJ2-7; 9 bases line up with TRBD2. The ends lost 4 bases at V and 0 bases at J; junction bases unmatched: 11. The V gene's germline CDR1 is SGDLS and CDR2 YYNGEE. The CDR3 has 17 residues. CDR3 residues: CASSSRPGGGASYEQYF. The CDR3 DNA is TGTGCCAGCAGCTCAAGACCGGGCGGGGGGGCCTCCTACGAGCAGTACTTC.

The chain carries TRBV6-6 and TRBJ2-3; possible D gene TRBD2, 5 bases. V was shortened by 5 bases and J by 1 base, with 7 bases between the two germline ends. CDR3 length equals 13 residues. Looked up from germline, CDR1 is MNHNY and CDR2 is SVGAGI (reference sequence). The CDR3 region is CASSGRGTDTQYF. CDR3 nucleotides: TGTGCCAGCAGTGGGCGGGGCACAGATACGCAGTATTTT.

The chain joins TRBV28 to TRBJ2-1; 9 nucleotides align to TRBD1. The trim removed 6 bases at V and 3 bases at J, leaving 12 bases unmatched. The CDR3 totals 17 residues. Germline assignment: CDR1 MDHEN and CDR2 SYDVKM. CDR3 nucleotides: TGTGCCAGCAGAGAGGACTGGCGGGACAGGGTCTACAATGAGCAGTTCTTC. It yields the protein CASREDWRDRVYNEQFF.

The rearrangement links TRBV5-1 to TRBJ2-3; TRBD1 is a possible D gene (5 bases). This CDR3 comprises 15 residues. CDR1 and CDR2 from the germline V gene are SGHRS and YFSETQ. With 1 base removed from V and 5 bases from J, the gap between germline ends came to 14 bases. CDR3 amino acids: CASSLLGGAEDTQYF. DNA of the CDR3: TGCGCCAGCAGCTTGTTAGGTGGGGCTGAAGATACGCAGTATTTT.

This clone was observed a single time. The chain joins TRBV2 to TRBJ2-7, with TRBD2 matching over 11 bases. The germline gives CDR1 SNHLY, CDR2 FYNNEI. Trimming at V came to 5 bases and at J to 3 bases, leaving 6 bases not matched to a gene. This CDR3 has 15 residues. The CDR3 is CASSYSGGARYEQYF. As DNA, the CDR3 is TGTGCCAGCAGTTATAGCGGGGGGGCCCGCTACGAGCAGTACTTC.

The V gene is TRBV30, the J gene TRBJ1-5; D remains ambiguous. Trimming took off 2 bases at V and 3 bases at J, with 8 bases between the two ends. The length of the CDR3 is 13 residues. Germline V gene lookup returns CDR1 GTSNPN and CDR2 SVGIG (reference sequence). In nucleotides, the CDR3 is TGTGCCTGGAGTTCCGACAACAATCAGCCCCAGCATTTT. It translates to CAWSSDNNQPQHF.

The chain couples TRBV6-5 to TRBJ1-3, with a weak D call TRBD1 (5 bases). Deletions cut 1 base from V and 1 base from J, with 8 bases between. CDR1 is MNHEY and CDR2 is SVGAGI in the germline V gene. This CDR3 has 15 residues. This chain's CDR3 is CASSYFSGSGNTIYF. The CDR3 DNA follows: TGTGCCAGCAGTTACTTTTCAGGGTCTGGAAACACCATATATTTT.

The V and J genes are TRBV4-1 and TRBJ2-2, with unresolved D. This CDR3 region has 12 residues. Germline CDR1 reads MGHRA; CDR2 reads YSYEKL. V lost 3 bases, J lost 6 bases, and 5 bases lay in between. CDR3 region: CASSHYPGELFF. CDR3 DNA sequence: TGCGCCAGCAGCCATTATCCCGGGGAGCTGTTTTTT.